In its sample, the clone carrying this T cell receptor (beta chain) was seen a few times. Its specificity is not known. Each cDNA got a UMI-containing oligo ligated at its 3' end. The first PCR ran around 4 cycles with an equimolar RC1.1 and RC1.2 beta primer mix. Separate processing of TCR alpha and beta chains began at the second PCR. TCRdb fed the UMI-ligation and nested PCR reads into MiXCR, producing one record per CDR3 protein. The repertoire holds just under 50,000 distinct CDR3 sequences, with approximately 10% as singletons. The record originates from a study of quantifying T cell responses using KT2 cells. Study-level information: Reverse transcription used primers in the TCR alpha and beta constant regions. The T4 ligation step was estimated to exceed 8% efficiency under optimum conditions.

Study-level findings and limits: KT2 sequence counts showed saturation when very many KT2 cells were spiked in.

Known numbers of the T cell clone KT2 were added to PBMC. Germline V gene lookup returns CDR1 LNHDA and CDR2 SQIVND (reference sequence). The CDR3 length is 15 residues. With 4 bases removed from V and 3 bases from J, the gap between germline ends came to 13 bases. V usage is TRBV19 and J usage is TRBJ1-5, with D unclear. The sample was PBMCs spiked with cells of the T cell clone KT2. This sequence originates from a human donor. The chain's CDR3 is CASSTGSAFNQPQHF. CDR3 nucleotides: TGTGCCAGTAGTACCGGGTCAGCTTTCAATCAGCCCCAGCATTTT.